The rows below give T cell receptor beta chains drawn from one sample of a study of blood T cell repertoires in COVID-19. Using immunoSEQ multiplex PCR, the repertoire was profiled, and TCRdb retains in-frame clones only, with some absent. Among about 400,000 clones listed, 80% to 90% were seen once. The sample was PBMCs or T cells enriched from blood (not recorded which). The receptor set was obtained from a man aged 40-49 years in a cohort exposed to, infected with or recovered from COVID-19 (not recorded which). Both conserved end residues are part of each CDR3. The D gene is left open where the match is weak. Clone size, where shown, is once, few, many, or a class for clones that have expanded.

CDR3nt | CDR3aa | j_gene | d_gene | v_gene | abundance
TGTGCCAGCAGCTCCCCTTTCTCGGGAACTAATGAAAAACTGTTTTTT | CASSSPFSGTNEKLFF | TRBJ1-4 | NA | TRBV7-9 | NA
TGTGCCAGCAGCCCCCGTCCCAGGGCGAACACCGGGGAGCTGTTTTTT | CASSPRPRANTGELFF | TRBJ2-2 | NA | TRBV11-2 | NA
TGTGCCAGCAGTTTTAAGCCCTATGTAACGGCCTACGAGCAGTACTTC | CASSFKPYVTAYEQYF | TRBJ2-7 | NA | TRBV27 | NA
TGCAGCGCACTCCGGGACTCCAATGAGCAGTTCTTC | CSALRDSNEQFF | TRBJ2-1 | NA | TRBV29-1 | NA
TGTGCCTGCCAGAACAGGGAGGATACGCAGTATTTT | CACQNREDTQYF | TRBJ2-3 | NA | TRBV30 | NA
TGTGCCAGCAGAACCGGGACAAAGAACACTGAAGCTTTCTTT | CASRTGTKNTEAFF | TRBJ1-1 | NA | TRBV11-1 | NA
TGCGCCAGCAGCTTGGTCGGGGGAGAGCAGTACTTC | CASSLVGGEQYF | TRBJ2-7 | NA | TRBV5-1 | NA
TGTGCCATCAGTGAGTCGGGGCCCAATGAGCAGTTCTTC | CAISESGPNEQFF | TRBJ2-1 | NA | TRBV10-3 | once
TGTGCCAGCAGTTTAAGTTGGAGGTCACCCCTCCACTTT | CASSLSWRSPLHF | TRBJ1-6 | NA | TRBV27 | NA
TGTGCCAGTAGTATAGAGGGCCTCAACTATGGCTACACCTTC | CASSIEGLNYGYTF | TRBJ1-2 | NA | TRBV19 | NA